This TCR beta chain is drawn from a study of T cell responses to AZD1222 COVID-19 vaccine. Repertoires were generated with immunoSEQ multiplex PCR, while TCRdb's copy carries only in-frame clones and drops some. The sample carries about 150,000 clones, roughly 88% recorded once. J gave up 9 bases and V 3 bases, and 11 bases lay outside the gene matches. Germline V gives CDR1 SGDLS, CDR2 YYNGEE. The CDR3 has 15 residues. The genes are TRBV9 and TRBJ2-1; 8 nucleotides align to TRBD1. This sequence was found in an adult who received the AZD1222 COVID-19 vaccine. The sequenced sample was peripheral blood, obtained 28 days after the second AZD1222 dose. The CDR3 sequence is CASSDYRGVLGEQFF. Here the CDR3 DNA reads TGTGCCAGCAGCGATTACAGGGGGGTACTGGGTGAGCAGTTCTTC.